These 18 T cell receptor beta chains were all obtained from the same sample, sequenced in a study of blood T cell repertoires in COVID-19. Clones were sequenced by immunoSEQ multiplex PCR, and TCRdb holds only the in-frame ones, with some missing. This table has roughly 34,000 clones, 90% appearing once. Material: peripheral blood. All receptors derive from an elderly man with acute or convalescent COVID-19.

This chain links TRBV6-5 with TRBJ1-2; 9 bases map to TRBD1. The CDR3 has 14 residues. J was trimmed by 8 bases and V by 6 bases; bases with no gene match: 10. The germline V gene encodes CDR1 MNHEY and CDR2 SVGAGI. The CDR3 loop reads CASRRTGVGSGYTF. CDR3 bases: TGTGCCAGCAGACGGACAGGGGTTGGTAGCGGCTACACCTTC.

The gene calls are TRBV19 and TRBJ2-7, with a weak D call TRBD1 (6 bases). Per the germline V gene, CDR1 is LNHDA and CDR2 is SQIVND (reference sequence). The length of the CDR3 is 11 residues. V lost 10 bases to trimming and J lost 2 bases, with 9 bases between them. The CDR3 spells CATGQAYEQYF. The CDR3 DNA is TGTGCCACGGGACAAGCCTACGAGCAGTACTTC.

This clone was counted once. The chain recombines TRBV9 with TRBJ1-4; 10 bases fit TRBD1. The CDR3 loop spans 15 amino acids. Germline V CDR1 and CDR2: SGDLS, YYNGEE. The ends lost 4 bases at V and 6 bases at J; junction bases unmatched: 6. This CDR3 reads CASSPSGTGDEKLFF. In nucleotides, the CDR3 is TGTGCCAGCAGCCCCTCCGGGACAGGGGATGAAAAACTGTTTTTT.

The gene calls are TRBV2 and TRBJ2-7; 10 bases line up with TRBD2. The CDR3 loop spans 16 amino acids. The trim removed 2 bases at V and 2 bases at J, leaving 6 bases unmatched. Per the germline V gene, CDR1 is SNHLY and CDR2 is FYNNEI. The chain's CDR3 is CASSERLAGVTYEQYF. CDR3 in DNA: TGTGCCAGCAGTGAAAGGCTAGCGGGGGTAACCTACGAGCAGTACTTC.

The chain is built from TRBV11-2 and TRBJ2-1, with 10 bases that match TRBD2. V lost 8 bases to trimming and J lost 4 bases; unmatched junction nucleotides: 8. Germline V CDR1 and CDR2: SGHAT, FQNNGV. The CDR3 covers 15 residues. The chain's CDR3 is CASGGAGGRYNEQFF. CDR3 bases: TGTGCCAGCGGGGGAGCGGGGGGGCGGTACAATGAGCAGTTCTTC.

The rearrangement uses TRBV19 and TRBJ1-4; 11 nucleotides agree with TRBD1. The germline CDR1 and CDR2 sequences are LNHDA and SQIVND (reference sequence). The trim removed 6 bases at V and 7 bases at J, leaving 10 bases unmatched. The length of the CDR3 is 16 residues. This CDR3 reads CASSAGTGGGTEKLFF. The DNA of the CDR3 is TGTGCCAGTAGCGCCGGGACAGGGGGTGGTACTGAAAAACTGTTTTTT.

This chain uses TRBV19 with TRBJ2-3, with D possibly TRBD2 on 5 matching bases. V lost 11 bases and J lost 1, with 13 bases in between. CDR1 and CDR2 from the germline V gene are LNHDA and SQIVND (reference sequence). The CDR3 length is 13 residues. The CDR3 nucleotides are TGTGCCTCCCGAGCGGCTGGCACAGATACGCAGTATTTT. Translated: CASRAAGTDTQYF. The full variable domain, completed using reference TRBV19 and TRBJ2-3, is DGGITQSPKYLFRKEGQNVTLSCEQNLNHDAMYWYRQDPGQGLRLIYYSQIVNDFQKGDIAEGYSVSREKKESFPLTVTSAQKNPTAFYLCASRAAGTDTQYFGPGTRLTVL.

The chain uses TRBV5-1 and TRBJ1-1; 10 nucleotides align to TRBD1. The CDR3 sequence is 14 residues long. The germline gives CDR1 SGHRS, CDR2 YFSETQ. V shed 4 bases and J 6 bases; nucleotides not matched to a gene: 6. CDR3 nucleotides: TGCGCCAGCAGCGAGGGACAGGGGTTCTCTGAAGCTTTCTTT. Translation: CASSEGQGFSEAFF.

The chain links TRBV5-6 to TRBJ2-1; a weak D match, TRBD1 (6 bases). This CDR3 is 18 amino acids long. Germline V CDR1 and CDR2: SGHDT, YYEEEE. V was pared by 1 base and J by 8 bases, with 25 bases between. CDR3 sequence reads: CASSLLVVIGGRVHEQFF. In nucleotides, the CDR3 is TGTGCCAGCAGCTTGTTGGTCGTTATTGGGGGCCGGGTCCATGAGCAGTTCTTC.

This chain uses TRBV19 with TRBJ1-6; the D is unclear. This CDR3 contains 15 residues. Deletions cut 4 bases from V and 4 bases from J, with 11 bases between. CDR1 and CDR2 from the germline V gene are LNHDA and SQIVND (reference sequence). The CDR3 protein is CASSTAGIYNSPLHF. The DNA of the CDR3 is TGTGCCAGTAGTACCGCGGGTATTTATAATTCACCCCTCCACTTT.

This sequence joins TRBV28 and TRBJ1-2; 7 nucleotides match TRBD1. Germline assignment: CDR1 MDHEN and CDR2 SYDVKM. V was clipped by 3 bases and J by 5 bases; unmatched bases: 6. There are 14 residues in the CDR3. CDR3 in DNA: TGTGCCAGCAGTTTTACAGGGGAGGAGTATGGCTACACCTTC. It is translated as CASSFTGEEYGYTF.

This clone has only one observation. The rearrangement uses TRBV6-6 and TRBJ2-7; perhaps TRBD2 as D (5 bases). The CDR3 sequence is 13 residues long. V was trimmed by 2 bases and J by 6 bases, leaving 11 bases between them. In germline, CDR1 is MNHNY, CDR2 SVGAGI (reference sequence). CDR3: CASSYAGSGEQYF. For the CDR3, the DNA is TGTGCCAGCAGTTACGCGGGTTCGGGCGAGCAGTACTTC.

The genes are TRBV27 and TRBJ1-5; no clear D gene. Germline CDR1 reads MNHEY; CDR2 reads SMNVEV (reference sequence). This CDR3 has 12 amino acids. The V end lost 3 bases, the J end lost 6 bases, and 6 bases lay between the germline ends. CDR3 region: CASSFAGQPQHF. The DNA of the CDR3 is TGTGCCAGCAGTTTTGCGGGTCAGCCCCAGCATTTT.

V gene TRBV27 combines with J gene TRBJ1-2; TRBD1 agrees at 8 bases. Looked up from germline, CDR1 is MNHEY and CDR2 is SMNVEV (reference sequence). The CDR3 is 16 amino acids. The ends lost 4 bases at V and 2 bases at J; junction bases unmatched: 9. Here the CDR3 DNA reads TGTGCCAGCAGTTCCGAACCCAGGGGGCGAAACTATGGCTACACCTTC. Amino acid sequence: CASSSEPRGRNYGYTF.

The V gene is TRBV19, the J gene TRBJ1-2; D is unclear. V dropped 5 bases and J dropped 8 bases, with 9 bases sitting between them. The CDR3 has 11 residues. Germline V lookup: CDR1 LNHDA, CDR2 SQIVND (reference sequence). CDR3 amino acids: CASSGFLGYTF. The CDR3 DNA sequence: TGTGCCAGTAGTGGCTTTTTAGGCTACACCTTC.

The gene calls are TRBV28 and TRBJ2-7; no clear D gene. The CDR3 is 12 residues long. The ends were cut back, 3 bases at V and 6 bases at J, with 9 bases in the middle. CDR1 is MDHEN and CDR2 is SYDVKM in the germline V gene. CDR3 DNA sequence: TGTGCCAGCAGTTTCGGGTTTGGCGAGCAGTACTTC. This sequence encodes CASSFGFGEQYF.

The chain recombines TRBV6-5 with TRBJ1-2, with a possible D match to TRBD1 (5 bases). Germline V gene data show CDR1 as MNHEY and CDR2 as SVGAGI. The V end was cut by 6 bases, the J end by 5 bases, with 16 bases between. This CDR3 region has 14 residues. The CDR3: CASRSPGTPYGYTF. CDR3 DNA sequence: TGTGCCAGCAGGTCGCCCGGGACTCCGTATGGCTACACCTTC.

V and J are TRBV30 and TRBJ1-1; D is perhaps TRBD1 (5 bases). Germline values: CDR1 GTSNPN, CDR2 SVGIG (reference sequence). CDR3 length: 14 amino acids. Trimming removed 4 bases at V and 1 base at J, with 13 bases between. The CDR3 reads CAWTLGVQNTEAFF. The CDR3 DNA reads TGTGCCTGGACTCTAGGGGTCCAGAACACTGAAGCTTTCTTT.